This TCR beta chain was profiled in a study of neurological immune-mediated disorders. TCRdb used MiXCR to reprocess the 5' RACE reads, holding one entry per CDR3 protein. The sample consists of 50,000 or so distinct CDR3 sequences, around 3.5% of them appearing once. V dropped 3 bases and J dropped 4 bases, with 16 bases sitting between them. This CDR3 is built from 16 residues. The V gene's germline CDR1 is SGHRS and CDR2 YFSETQ. The table lists this clonotype with many counts. The V call is TRBV5-1, the J call TRBJ2-2, with D perhaps assigned TRBD1 or TRBD2 (7 bases each). The TCR comes from a middle-aged man with multiple sclerosis. Sequenced material: PBMCs. In DNA form, the CDR3 reads TGCGCCAGCAGCTCCCTGGGCAGGGGGGGCACCGGGGAGCTGTTTTTT. It specifies CASSSLGRGGTGELFF.